The source of this TCR beta chain is a study of shared clonotypes between healthy human individuals. Study background: Donors consisted of two women and a few men between 18 and 49. General observations from the study: Roughly 5% of naive CD4 clonotypes were shared across four donors. Some clonotypes were shared by all four sorted-subset donors, while others were not shared. The non-shared ones had lower generation probabilities than the shared ones.

Clones were read by immunoSEQ multiplex PCR, and TCRdb kept only the in-frame ones, dropping some. This sample carries 700,000 or so clones, around 72% of them seen once, and the ten largest clones take under 2%. Concerning this clone: Its antigen remains unknown. Other DNA sequences in this specimen translate into the identical CDR3.

Germline CDR1 ENHRY, CDR2 SYGVKD. Trimming left V 5 bases short and J 0 bases short, with 3 bases between. The length of the CDR3 is 12 residues. The clonotype was recovered from a woman aged 30 to 39 in good health. The chain combines TRBV10-3 with TRBJ2-3; no reliable D call. The sequencing sample was made of memory CD4+ T cells sorted from blood. Subset defined: CD45RA-negative fraction. CDR3: CAISPSTDTQYF. The CDR3, as DNA: TGTGCCATCAGTCCTAGCACAGATACGCAGTATTTT.